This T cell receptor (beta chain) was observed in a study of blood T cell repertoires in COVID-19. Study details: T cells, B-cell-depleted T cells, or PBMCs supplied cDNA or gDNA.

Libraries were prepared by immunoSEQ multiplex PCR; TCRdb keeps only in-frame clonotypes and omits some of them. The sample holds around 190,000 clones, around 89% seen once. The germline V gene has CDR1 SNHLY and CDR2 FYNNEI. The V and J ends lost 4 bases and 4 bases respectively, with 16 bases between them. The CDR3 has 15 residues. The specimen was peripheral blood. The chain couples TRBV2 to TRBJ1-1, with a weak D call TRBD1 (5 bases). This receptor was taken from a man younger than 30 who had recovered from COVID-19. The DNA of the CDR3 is TGTGCCAGCAGTGCTTATCAGGGCCTTGGCACTGAAGCTTTCTTT. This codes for CASSAYQGLGTEAFF.